The 8 T cell receptor beta chains below were found in one sample sequenced in a study of T cell responses to AZD1222 COVID-19 vaccine. TCRdb keeps only in-frame clones here, not all; method: immunoSEQ multiplex PCR. This table holds 65,000 to 70,000 clones, 82% found once. This specimen consisted of peripheral blood, obtained on day 0 of AZD1222 vaccination. The receptors here all came from an adult in good health.

This chain uses TRBV7-3 with TRBJ1-1, with D hard to call. Germline V gene data show CDR1 as SGHTA and CDR2 as FQGTGA. The CDR3 spans 16 residues. V was clipped by 1 base and J by 1 base, with 13 bases between them. The CDR3 loop is CASSLIGGIENTEAFF. The CDR3 bases are TGTGCCAGCAGCTTAATTGGAGGGATTGAGAACACTGAAGCTTTCTTT.

This CDR3 is CATSDHRGYTF. For the CDR3, the DNA is TGTGCCACCAGTGATCACAGGGGCTACACCTTC. The chain is built from TRBV24-1 and TRBJ1-2; perhaps TRBD1 as D (5 bases). The CDR3 has 11 amino acids. V gave up 3 bases and J gave up 8 bases, with 6 bases separating them. Germline V gene lookup returns CDR1 KGHDR and CDR2 SFDVKD.

A single count supports this clone. Written as DNA, the CDR3 is TGTGCCAGCAGCTTAGCCGGCAGGGCTCAGCCCCAGCATTTT. Protein: CASSLAGRAQPQHF. This chain links TRBV11-2 with TRBJ1-5, with D perhaps matching TRBD1 (5 bases). V lost 1 base and J lost 6, with 10 bases in between. CDR1 and CDR2 (germline): SGHAT, FQNNGV. There are 14 residues in the CDR3.

The genes are TRBV5-8 and TRBJ1-5, with a possible D match to TRBD1 (6 bases). Germline CDR1 reads SGHTS; CDR2 reads YDEGEE. CDR3 length equals 15 residues. V was trimmed by 5 bases and J by 3 bases, leaving 15 bases between them. Here the CDR3 reads CASRLIGQYNQPQHF. The CDR3 coding sequence is TGTGCCAGCAGACTCATCGGACAGTACAATCAGCCCCAGCATTTT.

The J gene is TRBJ2-1, the V gene TRBV5-1, with 8 bases identical to TRBD1. The trim removed 4 bases at V and 8 bases at J, leaving 8 bases unmatched. CDR3 length: 14 residues. Per germline, CDR1 SGHRS and CDR2 YFSETQ. The CDR3 region is CASSTGQGLDEQFF. CDR3 nucleotide sequence: TGCGCCAGCAGCACCGGACAGGGCCTGGATGAGCAGTTCTTC.

This rearrangement joins TRBV28 to TRBJ2-7; TRBD1 matches at 10 bases. Germline CDR1 and CDR2: MDHEN and SYDVKM. CDR3 length equals 14 residues. The V and J ends lost 4 bases and 1 base, in that order; junction bases with no gene match: 1. CDR3 sequence (DNA): TGTGCCAGCAGTTGGGACAGGGGATCCTACGAGCAGTACTTC. Translation gives CASSWDRGSYEQYF.

The chain recombines TRBV7-3 with TRBJ2-7; D is perhaps TRBD2 (6 bases). The CDR3 extends over 14 amino acids. Germline values: CDR1 SGHTA, CDR2 FQGTGA. Trimming took off 0 bases at V and 5 bases at J, with 11 bases between the two ends. The CDR3 spells CASSLTSAGHEQYF. As DNA, the CDR3 is TGTGCCAGCAGCTTAACGTCCGCGGGGCACGAGCAGTACTTC.

The CDR3 DNA reads TGTGCCAGCAGTTTTTCAGATACGCAGTATTTT. Translation gives CASSFSDTQYF. V is TRBV6-2 or TRBV6-3 and J is TRBJ2-3; no clear D. Germline V gene sequence: CDR1 MNHEY, CDR2 SVGEGT. Trimming left V 4 bases short and J 4 bases short, with 3 bases between. CDR3 length: 11 amino acids.